This TCR beta chain emerged from a study of T cell responses to AZD1222 COVID-19 vaccine. Assay: immunoSEQ multiplex PCR; the TCRdb copy retains only in-frame clones and omits some. The repertoire has more than 80,000 clones, 80% to 90% of them found once; the top ten carry 12%. Trimming took 5 bases from V and 2 from J, leaving 9 bases between them. CDR1 and CDR2 from the germline V gene are SEHNR and FQNEAQ (reference sequence). The CDR3 is 13 residues long. As concerns this clone: Its target is unknown.

Overall study findings and caveats: Elevations in Spike-specific TCR breadth and depth followed administration of two AZD1222 doses. Across spike, vaccine-associated CD4 TCRs were found, dominant at 160-218 and 743-854. Without day 14 samples, only post-peak T cell repertoires were studied.

The chain uses TRBV7-9 and TRBJ1-1, with D unclear. The receptor was isolated from an adult who received the AZD1222 COVID-19 vaccine. Here the sequenced sample was peripheral blood, taken 28 days after the second AZD1222 dose. The CDR3: CASSLQKNTEAFF. For the CDR3, the DNA is TGTGCCAGCAGCCTACAGAAAAACACTGAAGCTTTCTTT.